The 13 T cell receptor beta chains below were found in one sample sequenced in a study of neurological immune-mediated disorders. From the 5' RACE reads, TCRdb called clonotypes with MiXCR, one entry per CDR3 protein. The sample yields about 30,000 distinct CDR3 sequences, around 6% seen once. Sequencing was done on a sample of CD4+ T cells from blood. The receptors stem from a woman in her forties or fifties in good health.

This clonotype has ten or more counts. The J gene is TRBJ2-3, the V gene TRBV5-6; perhaps TRBD2 as D (6 bases). The V gene's germline CDR1 is SGHDT and CDR2 YYEEEE. The CDR3 sequence is 19 residues long. The germline V and J ends were trimmed by 3 bases and 2 bases, with 25 bases remaining between them. This chain's CDR3 is CASSSFRFLGGLTTDTQYF. The CDR3 DNA sequence: TGTGCCAGCAGCTCCTTCAGGTTTCTGGGGGGACTCACCACAGATACGCAGTATTTT.

This clonotype has at least ten counts. The chain uses TRBV20-1 and TRBJ2-5, with TRBD2 identical over 11 bases. This CDR3 has 15 residues. Germline values: CDR1 DFQATT, CDR2 SNEGSKA (reference sequence). V lost 6 bases to trimming and J lost 4 bases; unmatched junction nucleotides: 10. Here the CDR3 reads CSATAGTSGRETQYF. The CDR3 region has the DNA TGCAGTGCCACGGCCGGGACTAGCGGTCGAGAGACCCAGTACTTC.

This clonotype came up many times. The genes are TRBV29-1 and TRBJ1-5; 7 bases are shared with TRBD1. V shed 4 bases and J 4 bases; nucleotides not matched to a gene: 4. The V gene's germline CDR1 is SQVTM and CDR2 ANQGSEA. The CDR3 has 13 residues. CDR3 sequence (DNA): TGCAGCGTTGGACAGGACAGGAATCAGCCCCAGCATTTT. This sequence encodes CSVGQDRNQPQHF.

Many counts were recorded for this clonotype. CDR3 sequence: CSASEGSGGSYDTQYF. In DNA form, the CDR3 reads TGCAGTGCTAGTGAAGGGTCGGGCGGGAGTTACGATACGCAGTATTTT. This chain uses TRBV20-1 with TRBJ2-3, with 7 nucleotides matching TRBD2. The CDR3 spans 16 residues. Trimming at V came to 3 bases and at J to 6 bases, leaving 15 bases not matched to a gene. The germline CDR1 and CDR2 sequences are DFQATT and SNEGSKA (reference sequence).

This clonotype was found a few times. The CDR3 here is CASSSMDTEAFF. CDR3 DNA sequence: TGTGCCAGCTCATCGATGGACACTGAAGCTTTCTTT. The rearrangement joins TRBV18 to TRBJ1-1; no clear D. Germline V lookup: CDR1 KGHSH, CDR2 LQKENI. This CDR3 has 12 residues. Trimming pared 5 bases from V and 3 bases from J, leaving 7 bases between.

This clonotype occurred many times. The J gene is TRBJ2-5, the V gene TRBV7-9; D might be TRBD1 or TRBD2, each matching 5 bases. V lost 4 bases to trimming and J lost 0 bases, with 9 bases between them. This CDR3 contains 14 residues. Germline CDR1 reads SEHNR; CDR2 reads FQNEAQ (reference sequence). DNA of the CDR3: TGTGCCAGCAGCTCGGGGCAGTACCAAGAGACCCAGTACTTC. This gives the protein CASSSGQYQETQYF. Supplemented by reference TRBV7-9 and TRBJ2-5, the full variable domain reads DTGVSQNPRHKITKRGQNVTFRCDPISEHNRLYWYRQTLGQGPEFLTYFQNEAQLEKSRLLSDRFSAERPKGSFSTLEIQRTEQGDSAMYLCASSSGQYQETQYFGPGTRLLVL.

By sample fraction, this clonotype is medium-sized. The genes are TRBV7-2 and TRBJ2-3; possibly TRBD2 for D (6 bases). Germline-derived CDR1 and CDR2 are SGHTA and FQGNSA. The CDR3 sequence is 15 residues long. V lost 4 bases and J lost 1, with 12 bases in between. This CDR3 reads CASSSLGGGTDTQYF. CDR3 nucleotides: TGTGCCAGCAGCTCCCTTGGCGGGGGCACAGATACGCAGTATTTT.

On this clonotype itself: A single base separates this from a much larger clone, so it may be a read error. The chain links TRBV5-1 to TRBJ2-3, with a possible D match to TRBD2 (7 bases). Germline values: CDR1 SGHRS, CDR2 YFSETQ. This CDR3 contains 17 residues. The V end was cut by 3 bases, the J end by 3 bases, with 20 bases between. As DNA, the CDR3 is TGCGCCAGCAGCTCGGTGGGTCGAGGGGGGGGAACAGATACGCAGTATTTT. Its protein product is CASSSVGRGGGTDTQYF. The full variable domain, rest sourced from reference TRBV5-1 and TRBJ2-3, is KAGVTQTPRYLIKTRGQQVTLSCSPISGHRSVSWYQQTPGQGLQFLFEYFSETQRNKGNFPGRFSGRQFSNSRSEMNVSTLELGDSALYLCASSSVGRGGGTDTQYFGPGTRLTVL.

This clonotype came up many times. The genes are TRBV7-2 and TRBJ1-3, with D possibly matching TRBD1 (6 bases). Looked up from germline, CDR1 is SGHTA and CDR2 is FQGNSA. There are 14 residues in the CDR3. V was clipped by 5 bases and J by 4 bases, with 12 bases between them. This chain's CDR3 is CASSPSTGGNTIYF. In DNA, the CDR3 is TGTGCCAGCAGCCCGTCGACAGGAGGAAACACCATATATTTT.

This clonotype was recorded many times. CDR3 sequence reads: CASSLGATGELFF. Written as DNA, the CDR3 is TGTGCCAGCAGTTTAGGGGCGACCGGGGAGCTGTTTTTT. The chain couples TRBV12-3 or TRBV12-4 to TRBJ2-2; D unclear. This CDR3 comprises 13 residues. V was cut by 1 base and J by 5 bases, with 5 bases left in between.

At least ten counts were recorded for this clonotype. The chain combines TRBV6-5 with TRBJ2-1, with TRBD1 matching over 8 bases. CDR1 and CDR2 from the germline V gene are MNHEY and SVGAGI. V trimming: 6 bases; J trimming: 1 base; junction bases outside the gene matches: 2. This CDR3 has 14 residues. As DNA, the CDR3 is TGTGCCAGCAGAGGGACAGGTTCCTACAATGAGCAGTTCTTC. Amino acid sequence: CASRGTGSYNEQFF.

The sample holds many counts of this clonotype. The chain has TRBV4-1 and TRBJ2-7; D possibly corresponds to TRBD1 (7 bases). This CDR3 spans 17 amino acids. Trimming removed 5 bases at V and 4 bases at J, with 24 bases between. Germline V gene data show CDR1 as MGHRA and CDR2 as YSYEKL. CDR3 in amino acids: CASSRFLQSTGTYEQYF. CDR3 DNA: TGCGCCAGCAGCAGATTCCTCCAATCGACAGGGACTTACGAGCAGTACTTC.

Worth noting for this clonotype: A much larger clone sits a single nucleotide away, making a read error possible. V gene TRBV12-5 combines with J gene TRBJ2-1; D remains unclear. The germline CDR1 and CDR2 sequences are LGHNT and FRNRAP. This CDR3 is 13 amino acids long. The CDR3 spells CAGGPSGSNEQFF. CDR3 coding DNA: TGTGCTGGTGGTCCGTCGGGTAGCAATGAGCAGTTCTTC.